This section outlines one T cell receptor (beta chain) sequence together with its context. Its antigen is undetermined. The ends were cut back, 4 bases at V and 3 bases at J, with 12 bases in the middle. From germline, CDR1 is GTSNPN and CDR2 SVGIG (reference sequence). CDR3 length: 14 amino acids. This record belongs to a study of cytomegalovirus exposure and HLA in healthy donors. Findings and caveats of the study: Later analysis suggested links between common viral pathogens and several top significant clusters. Judged likely to be a sequencing artifact was a cluster of highly shared sequence variants. As a later analysis showed, a missense DCLRE1C variant was linked to trimming of TCR beta V- and J-genes. Other equally common chains were less clonally expanded than HLA-associated TCR beta chains, a later analysis showed.

The PCR contained 60 Vbeta and 13 Jbeta primers. The method was immunoSEQ multiplex PCR; TCRdb's version includes in-frame clones alone and lacks a portion of them. Seen here are about 110,000 clones, 74% observed once, and the top ten hold around 5%. The chain is built from TRBV30 and TRBJ2-2; tentatively, D is TRBD2 (7 bases). Sequencing input: PBMCs. The TCR comes from a man younger than 40 in good health and CMV-seropositive. This CDR3 is CAWKGGGHTGELFF. DNA for the CDR3: TGTGCCTGGAAAGGGGGGGGGCACACCGGGGAGCTGTTTTTT.